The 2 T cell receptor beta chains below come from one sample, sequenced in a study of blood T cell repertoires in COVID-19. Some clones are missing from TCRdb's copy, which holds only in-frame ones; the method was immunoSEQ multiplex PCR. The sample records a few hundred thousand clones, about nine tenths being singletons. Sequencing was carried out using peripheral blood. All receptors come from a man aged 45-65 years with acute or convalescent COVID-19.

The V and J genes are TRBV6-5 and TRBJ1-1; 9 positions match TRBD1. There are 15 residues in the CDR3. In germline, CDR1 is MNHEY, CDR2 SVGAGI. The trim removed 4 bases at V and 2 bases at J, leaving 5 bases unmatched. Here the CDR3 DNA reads TGTGCCAGCAGTTCTGGGGACAGGGTTAACACTGAAGCTTTCTTT. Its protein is CASSSGDRVNTEAFF.

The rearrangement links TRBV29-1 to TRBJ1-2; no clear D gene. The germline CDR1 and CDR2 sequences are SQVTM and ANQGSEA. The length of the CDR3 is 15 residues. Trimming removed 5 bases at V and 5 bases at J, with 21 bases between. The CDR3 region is CSVWKQSSRVYGYTF. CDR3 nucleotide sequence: TGCAGCGTTTGGAAGCAGTCCTCCCGGGTATATGGCTACACCTTC. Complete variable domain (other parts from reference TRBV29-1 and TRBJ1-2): SAVISQKPSRDICQRGTSLTIQCQVDSQVTMMFWYRQQPGQSLTLIATANQGSEATYESGFVIDKFPISRPNLTFSTLTVSNMSPEDSSIYLCSVWKQSSRVYGYTFGSGTRLTVV.